This T cell receptor beta chain is from a study of blood T cell repertoires in COVID-19. Study at large: Both acute and convalescent COVID-19 samples were obtained from the United States, Italy and Spain. T cells, B-cell-depleted T cells, or PBMCs supplied cDNA or gDNA.

Original handling: It was from reference gene primer amplification that nucleated cell counts were estimated. Measured with immunoSEQ multiplex PCR; TCRdb has only the in-frame clones, and not every one. V, J and clone size are taken as reported in that table, and D and trimming were inferred from the DNA itself. The sample includes tens of thousands of clones, 87% of them seen just once. The receptor was isolated from a man older than 75 with active COVID-19. Sequenced material: peripheral blood.

The CDR3 DNA reads as TGTGCCAGCAGCTACAGGGGGCTTTTCGGATTCCACGAGCAGTACTTC. This gives the protein CASSYRGLFGFHEQYF. This chain links TRBV27 with TRBJ2-7; 9 bases are shared with TRBD1. Germline assignment: CDR1 MNHEY and CDR2 SMNVEV (reference sequence). The length of the CDR3 is 16 residues. V lost 6 bases to trimming and J lost 5 bases; unmatched junction nucleotides: 14.